The 26 T cell receptor beta chains listed next were all sequenced from one sample in a study of blood T cells in healthy people across ages. Combining a sample-barcoded 5' primer with a J-beta primer mix, a second PCR ran for roughly 7 to 12 cycles. TCRdb re-analysed the 5' RACE reads in MiXCR, keeping a single row per CDR3 protein. Here the sample spans over 950,000 distinct CDR3 sequences, around two fifths being singletons. Sequenced input: blood. These receptors were taken from a man younger than 35 in good health.

This chain links TRBV6-5 with TRBJ2-7, with 9 bases lining up with TRBD1. Germline CDR1 is MNHEY and CDR2 is SVGAGI. Unmatched junction bases numbered 5, after V lost 8 bases and J lost 0 bases. The CDR3 is 14 residues long. This CDR3 reads CASAQGAFSYEQYF. The CDR3 DNA is TGTGCCAGCGCACAGGGGGCCTTCTCCTACGAGCAGTACTTC.

V is TRBV20-1 and J is TRBJ1-1; D is uncertain. There are 10 residues in the CDR3. The germline V gene encodes CDR1 DFQATT and CDR2 SNEGSKA (reference sequence). The germline V and J ends were trimmed by 3 bases and 7 bases, with 6 bases remaining between them. The CDR3 DNA reads TGCAGTGCTAGTACCATTGAAGCTTTCTTT. Translated, it gives CSASTIEAFF.

This clonotype was counted a few times. The V and J genes are TRBV9 and TRBJ1-2, with 8 bases fitting TRBD1. From germline, CDR1 is SGDLS and CDR2 YYNGEE. V shed 1 base and J 6 bases; nucleotides not matched to a gene: 5. The CDR3 totals 14 residues. The CDR3 protein is CASSVLAGGDGYTF. The CDR3 nucleotides are TGTGCCAGCAGCGTACTCGCAGGGGGCGATGGCTACACCTTC. Full variable domain (missing parts from reference TRBV9 and TRBJ1-2): DSGVTQTPKHLITATGQRVTLRCSPRSGDLSVYWYQQSLDQGLQFLIQYYNGEERAKGNILERFSAQQFPDLHSELNLSSLELGDSALYFCASSVLAGGDGYTFGSGTRLTVV.

This clonotype occurred many times. This sequence joins TRBV7-6 and TRBJ2-3; D perhaps matches TRBD2 (6 bases). Germline V gene sequence: CDR1 SGHVS, CDR2 FNYEAQ. V was trimmed by 4 bases and J by 3 bases, leaving 8 bases between them. The CDR3 sequence is 13 residues long. This CDR3 reads CASSYGSTDTQYF. DNA of the CDR3: TGTGCCAGCAGCTACGGGAGTACAGATACGCAGTATTTT. The full variable domain, in which reference TRBV7-6 and TRBJ2-3 provide the parts outside the CDR3, is GAGVSQSPRYKVTKRGQDVALRCDPISGHVSLYWYRQALGQGPEFLTYFNYEAQQDKSGLPNDRFSAERPEGSISTLTIQRTEQRDSAMYRCASSYGSTDTQYFGPGTRLTVL.

The genes are TRBV5-1 and TRBJ1-1; D not certain. CDR1 is SGHRS, CDR2 YFSETQ, per germline. The CDR3 covers 13 residues. V lost 2 bases and J lost 1, with 6 bases in between. This CDR3 reads CASSFSSNTEAFF. The CDR3 nucleotides read TGCGCCAGCAGCTTCAGCTCGAACACTGAAGCTTTCTTT.

This CDR3 is CASSLSLTPGRIDNEQFF. Written as DNA, the CDR3 is TGTGCCAGCAGTTTATCCTTAACTCCCGGCAGGATCGACAATGAGCAGTTCTTC. The chain employs TRBV27 and TRBJ2-1, with no clear D. Trimming took off 0 bases at V and 5 bases at J, with 20 bases between the two ends. Looked up from germline, CDR1 is MNHEY and CDR2 is SMNVEV (reference sequence). This CDR3 region has 18 residues.

This clonotype was seen a few times. The chain uses TRBV7-8 and TRBJ2-3; D remains ambiguous. Germline assignment: CDR1 SGHVS and CDR2 FQNEAQ. Trimming took off 2 bases at V and 0 bases at J, with 9 bases between the two ends. The CDR3 runs to 15 residues. CDR3 residues: CASSLTSSSTDTQYF. Written as DNA, the CDR3 is TGTGCCAGCAGCTTAACTTCTTCTAGCACAGATACGCAGTATTTT.

This clonotype was detected only a few times. CDR3 protein: CASSFDTNSPLHF. For the CDR3, the DNA is TGTGCCAGCAGCTTCGACACTAATTCACCCCTCCACTTT. The V gene is TRBV7-2, the J gene TRBJ1-6, with D hard to call. The CDR3 has 13 residues. V was cut by 3 bases and J by 6 bases, with 6 bases left in between. The V gene's germline CDR1 is SGHTA and CDR2 FQGNSA. Full variable domain (rest looked up from reference TRBV7-2 and TRBJ1-6): GAGVSQSPSNKVTEKGKDVELRCDPISGHTALYWYRQSLGQGLEFLIYFQGNSAPDKSGLPSDRFSAERTGGSVSTLTIQRTQQEDSAVYLCASSFDTNSPLHFGNGTRLTVT.

This clonotype was picked up a small number of times. CDR3 bases: TGTGCCTGGAAAAGGGACAGGCACAATGAGCAGTTCTTC. Protein sequence: CAWKRDRHNEQFF. The V gene is TRBV30, the J gene TRBJ2-1; 8 nucleotides agree with TRBD1. Germline CDR1 is GTSNPN and CDR2 is SVGIG (reference sequence). This CDR3 comprises 13 residues. J lost 5 bases, V lost 4 bases, and 4 bases had no gene match. Using reference TRBV30 and TRBJ2-1 for the parts outside the CDR3, the full variable domain is SQTIHQWPATLVQPVGSPLSLECTVEGTSNPNLYWYRQAAGRGLQLLFYSVGIGQISSEVPQNLSASRPQDRQFILSSKKLLLSDSGFYLCAWKRDRHNEQFFGPGTRLTVL.

The V call is TRBV20-1, the J call TRBJ1-1, with D maybe TRBD1 (6 bases). Germline V gene data show CDR1 as DFQATT and CDR2 as SNEGSKA (reference sequence). CDR3 length equals 13 residues. The germline V and J ends were trimmed by 3 bases and 2 bases, with 10 bases remaining between them. CDR3 residues: CSARRDTNTEAFF. The CDR3 DNA reads as TGCAGTGCTAGGCGGGACACTAACACTGAAGCTTTCTTT.

Notes on this clonotype: The junction shows a germline mismatch at one end, possibly a read error. V gene TRBV6-6 combines with J gene TRBJ2-1, with TRBD1 matching 9 bases. The germline V gene has CDR1 MNHNY and CDR2 SVGAGI (reference sequence). CDR3 length: 16 residues. CDR3 in amino acids: CANSDYGTGNYNEQFF. DNA for the CDR3: TGTGCCAACAGTGACTACGGGACAGGGAATTACAATGAGCAGTTCTTC.

This clonotype was observed at least ten times. The V gene is TRBV7-3, the J gene TRBJ1-1; perhaps TRBD1 as D (5 bases). Between the trimmed V and J ends, which lost 5 bases and 3 bases, there was a span of 10 bases. This CDR3 region has 13 residues. Germline values: CDR1 SGHTA, CDR2 FQGTGA. This CDR3 is CASSPSGDTEAFF. The CDR3 DNA reads as TGTGCCAGCAGCCCCTCGGGGGACACTGAAGCTTTCTTT.

The chain joins TRBV7-9 to TRBJ1-4; 8 positions agree with TRBD1. Germline assignment: CDR1 SEHNR and CDR2 FQNEAQ (reference sequence). V dropped 5 bases and J dropped 5; count of bases not matched to a gene: 7. CDR3 length: 15 amino acids. The CDR3 region is CASSMAGGENEKLFF. The DNA of the CDR3 is TGTGCCAGCAGCATGGCAGGGGGCGAGAATGAAAAACTGTTTTTT.

This clonotype came up a few times. The chain links TRBV20-1 to TRBJ2-1; possible D gene TRBD1, 5 bases. This CDR3 is 16 amino acids long. Germline V lookup: CDR1 DFQATT, CDR2 SNEGSKA (reference sequence). Trimming shortened V by 0 bases and J by 4 bases, and 16 bases separated the two germline ends. In DNA form, the CDR3 reads TGCAGTGCTAGAGATCCTCGACAGCCCTTGTACAATGAGCAGTTCTTC. This sequence encodes CSARDPRQPLYNEQFF.

This clonotype was counted at least ten times. The V call is TRBV6-2 or TRBV6-3, the J call TRBJ2-1; D may be TRBD2 (6 bases). This CDR3 comprises 15 residues. The germline gives CDR1 MNHEY, CDR2 SVGEGT. Trimming removed 6 bases at V and 0 bases at J, with 12 bases between. This CDR3 is CASSQRGSSYNEQFF. The CDR3 DNA sequence: TGTGCCAGCAGCCAACGGGGGAGCTCCTACAATGAGCAGTTCTTC.

The gene calls are TRBV20-1 and TRBJ1-4; D possibly corresponds to TRBD1 (5 bases). The CDR3 has 13 residues. Germline V gene lookup returns CDR1 DFQATT and CDR2 SNEGSKA (reference sequence). V lost 1 base to trimming and J lost 8 bases, with 11 bases between them. CDR3 coding DNA: TGCAGTGCTAGAGTAGAGGGACCGGAAAAACTGTTTTTT. Encoded protein: CSARVEGPEKLFF.

This clonotype was found a few times. The chain carries TRBV5-1 and TRBJ1-4; perhaps TRBD1 as D (5 bases). Germline CDR1 and CDR2: SGHRS and YFSETQ. CDR3 length equals 13 residues. V was shortened by 3 bases and J by 7 bases, with 10 bases between the two germline ends. CDR3 residues: CASSWDGTEKLFF. The CDR3 nucleotides read TGCGCCAGCAGCTGGGACGGAACTGAAAAACTGTTTTTT.

Details on this clonotype: A read error may explain this, as a much larger clone is one base away. This sequence joins TRBV7-9 and TRBJ2-3, with 7 bases matching TRBD2. The CDR3 covers 17 residues. Looked up from germline, CDR1 is SEHNR and CDR2 is FQNEAQ (reference sequence). V trimming: 4 bases; J trimming: 2 bases; junction bases outside the gene matches: 12. CDR3 DNA: TGTGCCAGCAGCTCGTTGCGGTCTAGCGGCATCACAGATACGCAGTATTTT. This codes for CASSSLRSSGITDTQYF.

This clonotype has just a few counts. V gene TRBV27 combines with J gene TRBJ2-7; D is unresolved. The CDR3 length is 14 residues. Trimming left V 4 bases short and J 3 bases short, with 13 bases between. Germline assignment: CDR1 MNHEY and CDR2 SMNVEV (reference sequence). This CDR3 reads CASSSSSRIYEQYF. The CDR3 nucleotides are TGTGCCAGCAGTTCATCGTCTCGCATCTACGAGCAGTACTTC.

The V gene is TRBV30, the J gene TRBJ2-4; 11 nucleotides agree with TRBD2. CDR3 length: 20 residues. From germline, CDR1 is GTSNPN and CDR2 SVGIG (reference sequence). J was trimmed by 1 base and V by 2 bases; bases with no gene match: 16. DNA for the CDR3: TGTGCCTGGAGTTCTCCCAGGACTAGCGGGTTTTCTGAGGCCAAAAACATTCAGTACTTC. It is translated as CAWSSPRTSGFSEAKNIQYF.

Concerning this clonotype: A read error may explain this, as a much larger clone is one base away. The rearrangement links TRBV13 to TRBJ2-7; D remains ambiguous. The CDR3 is 16 residues long. Trimming cost V 4 bases and J 4 bases, with 20 bases left between them. In germline, CDR1 is PRHDT, CDR2 FYEKMQ (reference sequence). The CDR3 sequence is CASSSSDAAFGYEQYF. DNA for the CDR3: TGTGCCAGCAGCTCGTCCGACGCCGCCTTTGGGTACGAGCAGTACTTC.

This clonotype showed up many times. The chain joins TRBV20-1 to TRBJ2-4; 7 bases map to TRBD2. CDR1 and CDR2 (germline): DFQATT, SNEGSKA (reference sequence). V shed 2 bases, J shed 8 bases, and the junction held 6 bases outside the gene matches. There are 13 residues in the CDR3. CDR3 residues: CSARRQGGDIQYF. Here the CDR3 DNA reads TGCAGTGCTAGACGGCAGGGAGGGGACATTCAGTACTTC.

The chain is built from TRBV2 and TRBJ2-1; TRBD2 matches 10 bases. V trimming: 7 bases; J trimming: 12 bases; junction bases outside the gene matches: 15. The CDR3 consists of 15 residues. Germline CDR1 and CDR2: SNHLY and FYNNEI. The CDR3 DNA reads as TGTGCCAGCATCAGTAGCCTAGCGGGGGAAGTCAGGCAGTTCTTC. It yields the protein CASISSLAGEVRQFF.

This clonotype showed up many times. V gene TRBV29-1 combines with J gene TRBJ1-2; perhaps TRBD1 as D (6 bases). Trimming shortened V by 6 bases and J by 0 bases, and 8 bases separated the two germline ends. The CDR3 contains 12 residues. From germline, CDR1 is SQVTM and CDR2 ANQGSEA. The CDR3 protein is CSVDSTNYGYTF. The CDR3 DNA sequence: TGCAGCGTGGACAGCACTAACTATGGCTACACCTTC.

V is TRBV7-3 and J is TRBJ1-1, with D possibly being TRBD1 (5 bases). The ends were cut back, 0 bases at V and 0 bases at J, with 14 bases in the middle. This CDR3 region has 17 residues. Per germline, CDR1 SGHTA and CDR2 FQGTGA. The CDR3 spells CASSLTRQGQMNTEAFF. The CDR3 DNA is TGTGCCAGCAGCTTAACGCGGCAGGGCCAGATGAACACTGAAGCTTTCTTT.

This clonotype showed up just a few times. The chain carries TRBV9 and TRBJ2-5, with 11 nucleotides matching TRBD1. J lost 5 bases, V lost 3 bases, and 6 bases had no gene match. Germline CDR1 and CDR2: SGDLS and YYNGEE. The length of the CDR3 is 15 residues. CDR3 loop: CASSAGQGVGETQYF. The CDR3 DNA reads TGTGCCAGCAGCGCGGGACAGGGGGTTGGGGAGACCCAGTACTTC.